This T cell receptor beta chain is from a study of T cell responses to AZD1222 COVID-19 vaccine. Findings and caveats of the study: Clonal diversity was possibly underestimated; the donors were predominantly white British and more often female. Repertoire samples came only from after the peak T cell response.

CDR3 length equals 14 residues. Germline lookup yields CDR1 LGHDT and CDR2 YNNKEL (reference sequence). The V gene lost 2 bases and the J gene lost 4 bases, with 11 bases spanning the gap. Here immunoSEQ multiplex PCR was the method, and the copy in TCRdb shows in-frame clones only, minus some. The sample carries 120,000 to 150,000 clones, roughly 90% recorded once. As to this clone: The antigen remains undetermined.

Pooling was applied to second doses at about 4 or about 12 weeks. Sequencing used peripheral blood, obtained 28 days after the second AZD1222 dose. This sequence originates from an adult who received the AZD1222 COVID-19 vaccine. This chain joins TRBV3-1 (or the pseudogene TRBV3-2) and TRBJ1-2, with D tentatively TRBD1 (6 bases). The CDR3 loop reads CASSQPGQSYGYTF. The CDR3 nucleotides read TGTGCCAGCAGCCAACCCGGACAGAGCTATGGCTACACCTTC.